Listed below are T cell receptor beta chains from one sample, sequenced in a study of blood T cells in healthy people across ages. MiXCR, applied by TCRdb to the 5' RACE reads, yields one record per CDR3 protein. The table includes around 1.7 million distinct CDR3 sequences, 28% detected once. Material for sequencing was blood. All receptors derive from a woman aged 25-40 years in good health. Both conserved end residues are part of each CDR3. A D gene is named only where the DNA matches it firmly. Only part of the rows carry a size: once, few, many, or a class if the clone is expanded.

V gene	D gene	J gene	clone size	CDR3 length	CDR3 DNA	CDR3 protein
TRBV5-4	TRBD1	TRBJ2-7	.	12	TGTGCCAGCAGGGGGACAGGCTCCGAGCAGTACTTC	CASRGTGSEQYF
TRBV5-1	.	TRBJ1-5	many	15	TGTGCCAGCAGCTTAGCGGGGTATAGCAATCAGCCCCAGCATTTT	CASSLAGYSNQPQHF
TRBV29-1	.	TRBJ2-7	many	14	TGCAGCGTTGCTCTGGCGGGAAAGCACTACGAGCAGTACTTC	CSVALAGKHYEQYF
TRBV7-9	.	TRBJ2-3	.	14	TGTGCCAGCAGCTCGGCGGGGGCAGCAGATACGCAGTATTTT	CASSSAGAADTQYF
TRBV12-3/TRBV12-4	.	TRBJ2-1	many	17	TGTGCCAGCAGTTCCGTTCAGGGGCGGGGTGGGTATCTTGAGCAGTTCTTC	CASSSVQGRGGYLEQFF
TRBV30	.	TRBJ2-7	.	12	TGTGCCTGGAGTGGAGACTTCTACGAGCAGTACTTC	CAWSGDFYEQYF
TRBV12-5	.	TRBJ2-7	few	13	TGTGCCAGCTCGGGGTGGGACTCCTACGAGCAGTACTTC	CASSGWDSYEQYF
TRBV5-1	.	TRBJ1-2	few	14	TGCGCCAGCAGCTTGGGTGCGACAGGAAGCGGCTACACCTTC	CASSLGATGSGYTF
TRBV10-1	.	TRBJ2-1	.	17	TGCGCCAGCAGTGGAAACCCGGGACCGACTACCTACAATGAGCAGTTCTTC	CASSGNPGPTTYNEQFF
TRBV27	.	TRBJ2-4	few	14	TGTGCCAGCAGGGACGGGGCCTTGGAAAACATTCAGTACTTC	CASRDGALENIQYF
TRBV5-1	TRBD2	TRBJ2-7	many	14	TGCGCCAGCAGCGCGGGAGTTGGATCCTACGAGCAGTACTTC	CASSAGVGSYEQYF
TRBV7-6	TRBD2	TRBJ2-7	many	14	TGTGCCAGCAGCTCCTTAGCGGGAGGCCACGAGCAGTACTTC	CASSSLAGGHEQYF
TRBV30	.	TRBJ2-7	.	12	TGTGCCTGGGGGGACGGTAACAACGAGCAGTACTTC	CAWGDGNNEQYF
TRBV7-3	.	TRBJ2-5	many	13	TGTGCCAGCAGCTCGGACTGGGGAGAGACCCAGTACTTC	CASSSDWGETQYF
TRBV7-3	.	TRBJ2-3	many	14	TGTGCCAGCAGCTTAAACGGAGCCACAGATACGCAGTATTTT	CASSLNGATDTQYF
TRBV14	TRBD2	TRBJ2-1	many	16	TGTGCCAGCAGCCAAGATTATGCGGGAGGGGACAATGAGCAGTTCTTC	CASSQDYAGGDNEQFF
TRBV7-6	TRBD1	TRBJ2-1	.	14	TGTGCCAGCAGCATGAACAGGGGTTACAATGAGCAGTTCTTC	CASSMNRGYNEQFF
TRBV12-3/TRBV12-4	.	TRBJ1-4	.	14	TGTGCCAGCAGCAGACAGAATCCTAATGAAAAACTGTTTTTT	CASSRQNPNEKLFF
TRBV29-1	.	TRBJ2-7	.	11	TGCAGCGTTGAACAGGGTTACGAGCAGTACTTC	CSVEQGYEQYF
TRBV5-1	.	TRBJ1-1	.	14	TGCGCCAGCAGCTTGGGGGGCGAAGTTCCTGAAGCTTTCTTT	CASSLGGEVPEAFF
TRBV12-3/TRBV12-4	TRBD1	TRBJ1-5	few	18	TGTGCCAGCAGTCCGTTTCTGCCGACAGGGAGAAGCAATCAGCCCCAGCATTTT	CASSPFLPTGRSNQPQHF
TRBV7-2	.	TRBJ2-7	many	17	TGTGCCAGCAGCCCCTGGCGAGGTACCCGGATTCGGGGCGAGCAGTACTTC	CASSPWRGTRIRGEQYF
TRBV6-2/TRBV6-3	.	TRBJ2-7	.	15	TGTGTCAGCGTACCCTTGAACGACAGGCCATACGAGCAGTACTTC	CVSVPLNDRPYEQYF
TRBV29-1	TRBD1	TRBJ1-1	.	13	TGCAGCGCCGTTGACAGGGCGGTACCTGAAGCTTTCTTT	CSAVDRAVPEAFF
TRBV7-9	.	TRBJ2-7	few	14	TGTGCCAGCAGCTTAATGGGGGCAGGGCACGAGCAGTACTTC	CASSLMGAGHEQYF
TRBV29-1	.	TRBJ2-7	.	10	TGCAGCGTTGTGAGCTACAAGCAGTACTTC	CSVVSYKQYF
TRBV20-1	.	TRBJ1-1	.	14	TGCAGTGCTAGAGCTCAGGGCAGCAACACTGAAGCTTTCTTT	CSARAQGSNTEAFF
TRBV28	.	TRBJ2-7	many	14	TGTGCCAGCAGAAACCCCGGGTTATCCTACGAGCAGTACTTC	CASRNPGLSYEQYF
TRBV4-2	TRBD2	TRBJ2-1	few	19	TGTGCCAGCAGCCTGACTAGCGGGAGCCGGCCCCGGGGTGGAAATGAGCAGTTCTTC	CASSLTSGSRPRGGNEQFF
TRBV2	.	TRBJ2-1	.	14	TGTGCCAGCGGAGGGGGAACACTTTCCTACGAGCAGTTCTTC	CASGGGTLSYEQFF
TRBV5-5	.	TRBJ2-5	.	15	TGTGCCAGCAACTACCGTACAGGGGCGGGGGAGACCCAGTACTTC	CASNYRTGAGETQYF
TRBV12-3/TRBV12-4	.	TRBJ2-1	many	15	TGTGCCAGCAGTGCCCGGGGGCAACCCTACAATGAGCAGTTCTTC	CASSARGQPYNEQFF
TRBV5-1	TRBD1	TRBJ2-1	few	15	TGCGCCAGCAGTGCCGAGACAGGGTTCTACAATGAGCAGTTCTTC	CASSAETGFYNEQFF
TRBV6-5	TRBD1	TRBJ2-1	many	14	TGTGCCAGCAGAGGGACAGGGGGTCTCCATGAGCAGTTCTTC	CASRGTGGLHEQFF
TRBV7-9	.	TRBJ2-1	.	12	TGTGCCAGCCAGGCTTACTACAATGAGCAGTTCTTC	CASQAYYNEQFF
TRBV10-3	.	TRBJ2-3	.	14	TGTGCCATCAGCAGAACGGAACCCACAGATACGCAGTATTTT	CAISRTEPTDTQYF
TRBV29-1	TRBD2	TRBJ2-1	few	16	TGCAGCGTTGAACTAGCGGGAGCGGGGTCCTACAATGAGCAGTTCTTC	CSVELAGAGSYNEQFF
TRBV6-2/TRBV6-3	.	TRBJ2-7	few	12	TGTGCCGCACTCGGGGAACCATACGAGCAGTACTTC	CAALGEPYEQYF
TRBV15	TRBD1	TRBJ2-5	many	16	TGTGCCACCAGCAGTTCCTGGGGACAGGGACAAGAGACCCAGTACTTC	CATSSSWGQGQETQYF
TRBV2	.	TRBJ2-7	few	16	TGTGCCAGCAGAACCGGAGGCGCGACAGGATCCTACGAGCAGTACTTC	CASRTGGATGSYEQYF